The 19 T cell receptor beta chains presented below share a single source sample, sequenced in a study of blood T cell repertoires in COVID-19. Method: immunoSEQ multiplex PCR; TCRdb's copy keeps in-frame clones and lacks some. The repertoire holds about 220,000 clones, with roughly 90% as singletons. Input material: peripheral blood. These receptors all stem from a man aged 30 to 39 who had recovered from COVID-19.

In the case of this clone: Other DNA sequences in the sample encode the same CDR3. The V and J genes are TRBV6-5 and TRBJ1-2, with D perhaps matching TRBD1 (6 bases). Germline V gene sequence: CDR1 MNHEY, CDR2 SVGAGI. The CDR3 runs to 13 residues. Deletions cut 5 bases from V and 2 bases from J, with 9 bases between. CDR3 region: CASSLTGNYGYTF. The CDR3 bases are TGTGCCAGCAGTCTAACAGGGAACTATGGCTACACCTTC.

This clone was counted between two and nine times. V is TRBV6-5 and J is TRBJ2-1; weak D call: TRBD1 (6 bases). This CDR3 has 15 residues. V was shortened by 5 bases and J by 0 bases, with 11 bases between the two germline ends. CDR1 MNHEY and CDR2 SVGAGI come from the germline V gene. CDR3 sequence: CASSRQESSYNEQFF. The DNA for the CDR3 is TGTGCCAGCAGTAGACAGGAGAGCTCCTACAATGAGCAGTTCTTC.

The V call is TRBV5-4, the J call TRBJ1-2; 8 nucleotides match TRBD1. Germline CDR1 reads SGHNT; CDR2 reads YYREEE (reference sequence). Germline trimming cut 3 bases from V and 8 bases from J; bases unmatched to any gene: 9. The CDR3 is 14 amino acids. For the CDR3, the DNA is TGTGCCAGCAGCTCTCAACAACAGGGGGGCGGCTACACCTTC. Its protein product is CASSSQQQGGGYTF. Together with reference TRBV5-4 and TRBJ1-2, the CDR3 gives the full variable domain: ETGVTQSPTHLIKTRGQQVTLRCSSQSGHNTVSWYQQALGQGPQFIFQYYREEENGRGNFPPRFSGLQFPNYSSELNVNALELDDSALYLCASSSQQQGGGYTFGSGTRLTVV.

The genes are TRBV12-5 and TRBJ1-2; 8 bases match TRBD1. The ends lost 3 bases at V and 6 bases at J; junction bases unmatched: 6. The CDR3 totals 14 residues. Germline CDR1 LGHNT, CDR2 FRNRAP. The CDR3 protein is CASGFGRGLDGYTF. The CDR3 DNA sequence: TGTGCTAGTGGTTTCGGCAGGGGGCTCGATGGCTACACCTTC.

The CDR3 bases are TGTGCCAGCAGCCATGCCGGACTAGCGGGGGGGCCCTTCCAAGAGACCCAGTACTTC. Translating it yields CASSHAGLAGGPFQETQYF. The chain has TRBV4-2 and TRBJ2-5, with 15 bases lining up with TRBD2. The CDR3 loop spans 19 amino acids. Germline V lookup: CDR1 LGHNA, CDR2 YNFKEQ. The ends lost 3 bases at V and 1 base at J; junction bases unmatched: 9.

Comments on this clone: The same CDR3 arises from other DNA sequences in this sample as well. The chain couples TRBV5-1 to TRBJ1-2, with TRBD1 matching 8 bases. With 4 bases clipped from V and 4 bases from J, the junction kept 3 bases outside the gene matches. CDR1 and CDR2 from the germline V gene are SGHRS and YFSETQ. The length of the CDR3 is 13 residues. The CDR3, as DNA: TGCGCCAGCAGCCCCGGACAGGGCTATGGCTACACCTTC. It translates to CASSPGQGYGYTF.

The chain links TRBV20-1 to TRBJ2-7; D is unclear. The CDR3 sequence is 11 residues long. Trimming took 3 bases from V and 7 from J, leaving 10 bases between them. Germline V CDR1 and CDR2: DFQATT, SNEGSKA (reference sequence). The CDR3 coding sequence is TGCAGTGCTAGCCCTGGCTGGGAGCAGTACTTC. This encodes CSASPGWEQYF.

This sequence joins TRBV30 and TRBJ1-5; weak D call: TRBD1 (5 bases). Germline values: CDR1 GTSNPN, CDR2 SVGIG (reference sequence). The length of the CDR3 is 12 residues. Trimming removed 1 base from V and 9 bases from J, with 10 bases in between. This chain's CDR3 is CAWSGTNGPQHF. CDR3 bases: TGTGCCTGGAGTGGGACAAATGGGCCCCAGCATTTT. Full variable domain (outside the CDR3, taken from reference TRBV30 and TRBJ1-5): SQTIHQWPATLVQPVGSPLSLECTVEGTSNPNLYWYRQAAGRGLQLLFYSVGIGQISSEVPQNLSASRPQDRQFILSSKKLLLSDSGFYLCAWSGTNGPQHFGDGTRLSIL.

This chain uses TRBV5-6 with TRBJ1-3; TRBD1 matches at 7 bases. V was pared by 7 bases and J by 3 bases, with 7 bases of the junction left unmatched. The CDR3 sequence is 14 residues long. The V gene's germline CDR1 is SGHDT and CDR2 YYEEEE. The chain's CDR3 is CASGRQGLGNTIYF. The CDR3 DNA sequence: TGTGCCAGCGGGAGACAGGGCCTTGGAAACACCATATATTTT.

This chain links TRBV6-1 with TRBJ1-2, with TRBD1 identical over 7 bases. The CDR3 extends over 15 amino acids. After removal of 3 bases from V and 3 bases from J, the junction contained 7 bases not matched to a gene. Germline V gene sequence: CDR1 MNHNS, CDR2 SASEGT. CDR3 nucleotides: TGTGCCAGCAGTGACGGGCAGGGGGGCTACTATGGCTACACCTTC. Translated, it gives CASSDGQGGYYGYTF.

The chain has TRBV7-2 and TRBJ1-2, with D possibly matching TRBD1 (6 bases). Trimming took 2 bases from V and 2 from J, leaving 9 bases between them. CDR1 is SGHTA, CDR2 FQGNSA, per germline. The CDR3 has 14 residues. The chain's CDR3 is CASSLNRDNYGYTF. CDR3 bases: TGTGCCAGCAGCTTAAACAGGGACAACTATGGCTACACCTTC.

The chain links TRBV4-3 to TRBJ2-1; 13 bases fit TRBD2. Germline V gene sequence: CDR1 LGHNA, CDR2 YSLEER. Trimming took 3 bases from V and 1 from J; bases not matched to a gene: 6. The CDR3 sequence is 18 residues long. Written as DNA, the CDR3 is TGCGCCAGCAGCCATGGGACTAGCGGGGCCTCTTCCTACAATGAGCAGTTCTTC. It is translated as CASSHGTSGASSYNEQFF.

The V and J genes are TRBV19 and TRBJ2-3; D perhaps matches TRBD1 (5 bases). There are 13 residues in the CDR3. CDR1 and CDR2 from the germline V gene are LNHDA and SQIVND (reference sequence). V lost 6 bases to trimming and J lost 3 bases, with 10 bases between them. In DNA form, the CDR3 reads TGTGCCAGTAGCCCATCAGGGACAGATACGCAGTATTTT. Its protein product is CASSPSGTDTQYF. Complete variable domain (other parts from reference TRBV19 and TRBJ2-3): DGGITQSPKYLFRKEGQNVTLSCEQNLNHDAMYWYRQDPGQGLRLIYYSQIVNDFQKGDIAEGYSVSREKKESFPLTVTSAQKNPTAFYLCASSPSGTDTQYFGPGTRLTVL.

This clone was detected only once. The chain recombines TRBV28 with TRBJ1-2; no firm D call. This CDR3 comprises 14 residues. The germline V and J ends were trimmed by 3 bases and 4 bases, with 12 bases remaining between them. Germline V gene sequence: CDR1 MDHEN, CDR2 SYDVKM. The CDR3 bases are TGTGCCAGCAGTTTCGGGGTGGGTGGCTATGGCTACACCTTC. It encodes CASSFGVGGYGYTF.

V and J are TRBV2 and TRBJ1-4; tentatively, D is TRBD1 (5 bases). In germline, CDR1 is SNHLY, CDR2 FYNNEI. The germline V and J ends were trimmed by 8 bases and 5 bases, with 18 bases remaining between them. This CDR3 has 15 residues. CDR3 residues: CASGRVGALNEKLFF. The CDR3 nucleotides read TGTGCCAGCGGGAGGGTAGGGGCCCTCAATGAAAAACTGTTTTTT.

This rearrangement joins TRBV11-2 to TRBJ2-6, with D maybe TRBD1 (6 bases). V shed 4 bases and J shed 2 bases, with 18 bases lying between them. Germline assignment: CDR1 SGHAT and CDR2 FQNNGV. The CDR3 runs 18 residues. CDR3 nucleotide sequence: TGTGCCAGCAGCTACCGACGGGACACCTTCGCTGGGGCCAACGTCCTGACTTTC. Its protein product is CASSYRRDTFAGANVLTF.

The V and J genes are TRBV29-1 and TRBJ1-2; TRBD1 matches 10 bases. The CDR3 sequence is 13 residues long. The V gene end was trimmed by 6 bases and the J gene end by 6 bases; junction bases not matched to a gene: 7. Germline V gene data show CDR1 as SQVTM and CDR2 as ANQGSEA. As DNA, the CDR3 is TGCAGCGTACCATTGACAGGGGGCCATGGCTACACCTTC. Translation: CSVPLTGGHGYTF.

This chain connects TRBV19 to TRBJ1-3; tentative D call: TRBD1 (6 bases). CDR3 length: 14 residues. Germline CDR1 LNHDA, CDR2 SQIVND (reference sequence). Trimming took 6 bases from V and 0 from J, leaving 9 bases between them. Here the CDR3 DNA reads TGTGCCAGTAGGCAGGGGACCTCTGGAAACACCATATATTTT. Translating gives CASRQGTSGNTIYF.

The chain combines TRBV7-9 with TRBJ2-7; D is possibly TRBD2 (5 bases). Germline V gives CDR1 SEHNR, CDR2 FQNEAQ (reference sequence). This CDR3 has 15 amino acids. The V end was cut by 3 bases, the J end by 6 bases, with 18 bases between. Here the CDR3 reads CASSFRSARGPEQYF. The CDR3 nucleotides read TGTGCCAGCAGCTTCCGTAGCGCTCGAGGCCCCGAGCAGTACTTC.